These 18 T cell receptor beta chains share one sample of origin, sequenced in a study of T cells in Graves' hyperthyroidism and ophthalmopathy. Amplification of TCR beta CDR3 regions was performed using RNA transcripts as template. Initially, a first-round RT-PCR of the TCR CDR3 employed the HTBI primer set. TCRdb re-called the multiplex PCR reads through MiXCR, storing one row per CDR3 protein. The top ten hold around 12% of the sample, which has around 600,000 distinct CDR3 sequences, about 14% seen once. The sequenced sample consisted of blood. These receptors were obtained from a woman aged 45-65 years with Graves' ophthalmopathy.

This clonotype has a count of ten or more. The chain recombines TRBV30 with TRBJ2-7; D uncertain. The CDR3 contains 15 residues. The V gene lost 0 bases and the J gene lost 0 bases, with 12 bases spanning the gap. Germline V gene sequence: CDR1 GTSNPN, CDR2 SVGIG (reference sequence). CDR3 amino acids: CAWSVPGSASYEQYF. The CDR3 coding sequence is TGTGCCTGGAGTGTACCGGGCAGCGCCTCCTACGAGCAGTACTTC.

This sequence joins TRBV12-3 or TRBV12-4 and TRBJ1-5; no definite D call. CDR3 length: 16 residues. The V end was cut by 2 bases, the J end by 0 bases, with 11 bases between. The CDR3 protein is CASSLRSRGSNQPQHF. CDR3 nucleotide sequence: TGTGCCAGCAGTTTAAGGTCTCGGGGTAGCAATCAGCCCCAGCATTTT.

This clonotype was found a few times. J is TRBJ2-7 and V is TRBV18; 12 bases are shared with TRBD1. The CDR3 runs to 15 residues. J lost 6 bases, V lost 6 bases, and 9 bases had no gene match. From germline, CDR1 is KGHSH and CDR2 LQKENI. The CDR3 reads CASSLKGQGASEQYF. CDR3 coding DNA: TGTGCCAGCTCCCTTAAGGGACAGGGGGCTTCCGAGCAGTACTTC.

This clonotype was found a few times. CDR3: CASSLRTSGQINEQFF. The CDR3 bases are TGTGCCAGCAGCTTAAGAACTAGCGGCCAGATAAATGAGCAGTTCTTC. The chain couples TRBV7-3 to TRBJ2-1; TRBD2 agrees at 8 bases. Trimming took 1 base from V and 7 from J; bases not matched to a gene: 9. Germline V lookup: CDR1 SGHTA, CDR2 FQGTGA. This CDR3 is 16 amino acids long.

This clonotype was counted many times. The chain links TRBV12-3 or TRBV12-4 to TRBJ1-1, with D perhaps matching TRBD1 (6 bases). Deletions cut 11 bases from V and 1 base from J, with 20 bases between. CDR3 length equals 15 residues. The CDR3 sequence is CASGGTRGWNTEAFF. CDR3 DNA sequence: TGTGCCTCCGGGGGGACCAGGGGTTGGAACACTGAAGCTTTCTTT.

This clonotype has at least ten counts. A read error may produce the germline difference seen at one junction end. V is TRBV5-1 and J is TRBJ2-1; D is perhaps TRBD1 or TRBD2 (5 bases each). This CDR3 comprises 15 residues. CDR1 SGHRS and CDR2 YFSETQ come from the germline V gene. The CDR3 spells CASSLRQGAYNEQFF. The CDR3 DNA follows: TGTGCCAGCAGCTTAAGGCAGGGAGCGTACAATGAGCAGTTCTTC.

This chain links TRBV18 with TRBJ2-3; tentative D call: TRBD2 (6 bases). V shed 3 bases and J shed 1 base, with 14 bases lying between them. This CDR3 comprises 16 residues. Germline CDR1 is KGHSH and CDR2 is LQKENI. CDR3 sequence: CASSPGGRAGTDTQYF. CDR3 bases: TGTGCCAGCTCACCGGGGGGTCGAGCAGGCACAGATACGCAGTATTTT.

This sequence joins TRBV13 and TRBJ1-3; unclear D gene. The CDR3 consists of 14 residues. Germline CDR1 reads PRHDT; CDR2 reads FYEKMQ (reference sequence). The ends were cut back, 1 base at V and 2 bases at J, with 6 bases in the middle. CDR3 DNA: TGTGCCAGCAGCTTAGAGATAGCTGGAAACACCATATATTTT. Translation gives CASSLEIAGNTIYF.

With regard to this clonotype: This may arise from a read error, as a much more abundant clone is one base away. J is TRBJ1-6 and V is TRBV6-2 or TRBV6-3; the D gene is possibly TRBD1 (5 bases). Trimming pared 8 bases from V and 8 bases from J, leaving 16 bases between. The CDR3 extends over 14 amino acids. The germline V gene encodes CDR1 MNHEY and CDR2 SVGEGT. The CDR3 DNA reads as TGTGCCAGCGGGCGACAGTGTGGAGATTCACCCCTCCACTTT. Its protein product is CASGRQCGDSPLHF.

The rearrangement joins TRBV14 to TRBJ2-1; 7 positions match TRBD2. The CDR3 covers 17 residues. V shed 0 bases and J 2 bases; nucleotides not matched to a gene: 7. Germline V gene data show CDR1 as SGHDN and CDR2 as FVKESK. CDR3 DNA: TGTGCCAGCAGCCAAGAGCCAGCGGGAAGCGCCTACAATGAGCAGTTCTTC. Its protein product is CASSQEPAGSAYNEQFF.

The CDR3 reads CASSVPGQGFFDEQFF. The DNA of the CDR3 is TGTGCCAGCAGTGTCCCGGGACAGGGGTTTTTCGATGAGCAGTTCTTC. This chain uses TRBV25-1 with TRBJ2-1; the match to TRBD1 covers 10 bases. The germline CDR1 and CDR2 sequences are MGHDK and SYGVNS. Trimming cost V 4 bases and J 8 bases; bases outside gene matches: 11. The CDR3 runs to 16 residues.

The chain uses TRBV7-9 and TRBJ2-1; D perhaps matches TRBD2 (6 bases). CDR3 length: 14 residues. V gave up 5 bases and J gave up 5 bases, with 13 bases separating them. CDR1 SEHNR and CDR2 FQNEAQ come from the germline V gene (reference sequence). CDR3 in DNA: TGTGCCAGCAGCCCCCCGGGGGATAACAATGAGCAGTTCTTC. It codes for CASSPPGDNNEQFF.

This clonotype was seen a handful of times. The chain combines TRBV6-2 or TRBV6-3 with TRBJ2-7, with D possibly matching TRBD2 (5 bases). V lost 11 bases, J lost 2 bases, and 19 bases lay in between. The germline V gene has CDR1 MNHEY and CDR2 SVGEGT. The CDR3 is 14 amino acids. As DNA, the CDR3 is TGTGCCCTTAAGAAGGCGGGCATTCCCTACGAGCAGTACTTC. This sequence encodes CALKKAGIPYEQYF.

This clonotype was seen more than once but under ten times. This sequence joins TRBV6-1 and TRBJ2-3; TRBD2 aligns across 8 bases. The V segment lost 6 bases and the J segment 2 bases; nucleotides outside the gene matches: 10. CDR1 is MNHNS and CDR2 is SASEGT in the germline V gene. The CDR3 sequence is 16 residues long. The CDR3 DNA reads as TGTGCCAGCAGGCTTCTTACTAGCGGACCCACAGATACGCAGTATTTT. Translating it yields CASRLLTSGPTDTQYF.

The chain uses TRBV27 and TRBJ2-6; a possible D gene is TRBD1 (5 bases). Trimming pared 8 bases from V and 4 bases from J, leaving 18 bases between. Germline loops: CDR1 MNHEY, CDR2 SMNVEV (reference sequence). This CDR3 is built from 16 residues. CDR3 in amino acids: CASSRSGRRGANVLTF. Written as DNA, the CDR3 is TGTGCCAGCTCCCGGTCAGGGCGTAGAGGGGCCAACGTCCTGACTTTC.

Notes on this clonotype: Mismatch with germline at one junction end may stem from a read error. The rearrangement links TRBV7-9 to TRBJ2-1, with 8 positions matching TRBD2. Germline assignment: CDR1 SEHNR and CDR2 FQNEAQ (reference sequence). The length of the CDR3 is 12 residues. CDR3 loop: CVSSQTSDEQFF. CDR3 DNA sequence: TGTGTCAGCAGCCAGACTAGCGATGAGCAGTTCTTC.

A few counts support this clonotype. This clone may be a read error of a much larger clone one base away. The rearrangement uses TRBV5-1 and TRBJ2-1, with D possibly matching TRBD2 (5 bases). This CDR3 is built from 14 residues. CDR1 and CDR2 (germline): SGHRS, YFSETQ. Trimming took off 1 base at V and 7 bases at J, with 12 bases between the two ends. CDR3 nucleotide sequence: TGCGCCAGCAGCTTGAGGGCGAGAGGGAATGAGCAGTTCTTC. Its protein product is CASSLRARGNEQFF.

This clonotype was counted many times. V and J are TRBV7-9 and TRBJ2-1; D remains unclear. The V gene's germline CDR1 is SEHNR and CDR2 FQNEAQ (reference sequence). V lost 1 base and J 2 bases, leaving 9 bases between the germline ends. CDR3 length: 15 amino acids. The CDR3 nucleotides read TGTGCCAGCAGCTTAGGACGGAACACCTACAATGAGCAGTTCTTC. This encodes CASSLGRNTYNEQFF.